Listed here is a single TCR beta chain. The antigen is undetermined. Time point defined: week 5, during vaccination. Vaccination used 300 ug of mutant IDH1 20-mer peptide per dose, with topical imiquimod. These data are taken from a study of a mutant IDH1 vaccine in newly diagnosed glioma. On the study more broadly: Patients were given eight vaccinations, scheduled in weeks 1, 3, 5, 7, 11, 15, 19 and 23. Study outcomes and limitations: With respect to changes in top peripheral T cell clonotypes, pseudoprogression seemed unrelated.

V was shortened by 7 bases and J by 0 bases, with 8 bases between the two germline ends. Germline V gene sequence: CDR1 ENHRY, CDR2 SYGVKD. The CDR3 length is 13 residues. Using immunoSEQ multiplex PCR, the repertoire was profiled, and TCRdb retains in-frame clones only, with some absent. Of tens of thousands of clones in the sample, approximately 80% were seen once. The chain uses TRBV10-3 and TRBJ2-3; no reliable D call. This clonotype was sampled from a man aged 30 to 45 with glioma. The sample consisted of PBMCs, taken from a glioma patient whose treatment included an IDH1 peptide vaccine. The CDR3 DNA reads as TGTGCCATCAAGACACTAAGCACAGATACGCAGTATTTT. Amino acid sequence: CAIKTLSTDTQYF.